This TCR beta chain was observed in a study of T cell repertoires in cytomegalovirus infection. Overall study: Recently identified HLA-C-restricted CMV epitopes were among the peptides used. Public TCR beta signatures marked donors with CMV infection and the matching HLA. General study points: Cumulative public TCR beta family frequency identified carriers of CMV plus the relevant HLA. HLA-C-restricted CMV-specific TCR beta clonotypes prevailed in the ex vivo response.

This clonotype was detected only a few times. Its antigen is unknown. TCRdb re-derived calls from the reads in MiXCR, one entry per CDR3 protein. Among fewer than 950,000 distinct CDR3 sequences listed, over 25% were seen once. This TCR was sampled from a human donor in good health (CMV status not recorded). Some clones in this sample may be carry-over from other donors' samples. The material sequenced was cultured CD8+ T cells from PBMCs, taken from culture after CMV antigen stimulation.

CDR3 coding DNA: TGTGCCAGCAGCCATACCGGGACAGGGTTTGGCTACACCTTC. This encodes CASSHTGTGFGYTF. This chain joins TRBV11-2 and TRBJ1-2; 9 nucleotides match TRBD1. Germline values: CDR1 SGHAT, CDR2 FQNNGV. After removal of 5 bases from V and 7 bases from J, the junction contained 8 bases not matched to a gene. The CDR3 contains 14 residues.